The 16 T cell receptor beta chains listed next were all sequenced from one sample in a study of T cells in Graves' hyperthyroidism and ophthalmopathy. The TCR beta CDR3 regions underwent amplification using RNA transcripts as the source. The HTBI primer set served for first-round RT-PCR of the TCR CDR3. TCRdb used MiXCR to reprocess the multiplex PCR reads, holding one entry per CDR3 protein. The data hold approximately 530,000 distinct CDR3 sequences, with about 20% observed a single time. Specimen: blood. The receptors come from a man aged 40-55 years with Graves' ophthalmopathy.

This chain links TRBV7-3 with TRBJ1-1, with 7 bases identical to TRBD1. The CDR3 loop spans 14 amino acids. Germline-derived CDR1 and CDR2 are SGHTA and FQGTGA. V dropped 6 bases and J dropped 5; count of bases not matched to a gene: 9. Written as DNA, the CDR3 is TGTGCCAGCAGGGGGGAGGGGGCAGGAACTGAAGCTTTCTTT. Its protein is CASRGEGAGTEAFF. The complete variable domain, with remaining parts taken from reference TRBV7-3 and TRBJ1-1, reads GAGVSQTPSNKVTEKGKYVELRCDPISGHTALYWYRQSLGQGPEFLIYFQGTGAADDSGLPNDRFFAVRPEGSVSTLKIQRTERGDSAVYLCASRGEGAGTEAFFGQGTRLTVV.

As to this clonotype: A much larger clone is a single base away; this may be a read error. V usage is TRBV12-3 or TRBV12-4 and J usage is TRBJ1-2; 7 bases map to TRBD1. The CDR3 length is 11 residues. Trimming removed 6 bases from V and 7 bases from J; junction bases left unmatched: 2. CDR3 sequence reads: CASSYRGGYTF. In DNA form, the CDR3 reads TGTGCCAGCAGCTACAGGGGTGGCTACACCTTC.

Only a few counts were recorded for this clonotype. The genes are TRBV11-2 and TRBJ1-1; D possibly corresponds to TRBD1 (6 bases). Germline lookup yields CDR1 SGHAT and CDR2 FQNNGV. Trimming took off 3 bases at V and 3 bases at J, with 17 bases between the two ends. This CDR3 has 16 residues. The CDR3 protein is CASSLGRGAQDTEAFF. The CDR3 DNA sequence: TGTGCCAGCAGCTTGGGGAGGGGGGCGCAGGACACTGAAGCTTTCTTT.

This clonotype turned up a few times. This chain links TRBV19 with TRBJ2-5; TRBD2 might be the D (5 bases). Trimming removed 5 bases from V and 8 bases from J, with 27 bases in between. The CDR3 extends over 17 amino acids. The germline V gene encodes CDR1 LNHDA and CDR2 SQIVND (reference sequence). Here the CDR3 reads CASSPSTPDYTKRTQYF. The CDR3 region has the DNA TGTGCCAGTAGTCCCTCAACGCCTGACTACACCAAGAGAACCCAGTACTTC.

Many counts were recorded for this clonotype. The rearrangement links TRBV2 to TRBJ2-7; 9 nucleotides agree with TRBD2. CDR3 size: 18 residues. Germline V gene sequence: CDR1 SNHLY, CDR2 FYNNEI. Germline trimming cut 0 bases from V and 4 bases from J; bases unmatched to any gene: 13. In nucleotides, the CDR3 is TGTGCCAGCAGTGAAGCGGAATTTTTTAGCGGGAGCCTGTACGAGCAGTACTTC. Its translation is CASSEAEFFSGSLYEQYF. The variable domain in full, with the rest retrieved from reference TRBV2 and TRBJ2-7, is EPEVTQTPSHQVTQMGQEVILRCVPISNHLYFYWYRQILGQKVEFLVSFYNNEISEKSEIFDDQFSVERPDGSNFTLKIRSTKLEDSAMYFCASSEAEFFSGSLYEQYFGPGTRLTVT.

The rearrangement joins TRBV6-1 to TRBJ2-1, with TRBD2 as a possible D gene (5 bases). Trimming shortened V by 6 bases and J by 0 bases, and 9 bases separated the two germline ends. Germline V gene sequence: CDR1 MNHNS, CDR2 SASEGT. The CDR3 spans 14 residues. The CDR3 here is CASRESGSYNEQFF. CDR3 coding DNA: TGTGCCAGCAGGGAAAGCGGCTCCTACAATGAGCAGTTCTTC.

The rearrangement links TRBV20-1 to TRBJ1-1; possibly TRBD1 for D (6 bases). Trimming took 6 bases from V and 2 from J, leaving 16 bases between them. CDR1 is DFQATT, CDR2 SNEGSKA, per germline (reference sequence). The CDR3 is made up of 14 amino acids. The CDR3 loop is CSAAGVAHNTEAFF. CDR3 nucleotides: TGCAGTGCAGCAGGGGTTGCCCATAACACTGAAGCTTTCTTT.

This clonotype has a handful of counts. This chain joins TRBV5-1 and TRBJ2-7; maybe TRBD1 (6 bases). Deletions cut 4 bases from V and 7 bases from J, with 15 bases between. Germline CDR1 reads SGHRS; CDR2 reads YFSETQ. The CDR3 consists of 13 residues. The CDR3 protein is CASSTRTDGEQYF. The CDR3 DNA reads TGCGCCAGCAGCACTCGGACAGATGGGGAGCAGTACTTC.

This clonotype was recorded a few times. This chain joins TRBV7-2 and TRBJ2-1; maybe TRBD1 (5 bases). The CDR3 extends over 15 amino acids. Deletions cut 5 bases from V and 12 bases from J, with 23 bases between. Per the germline V gene, CDR1 is SGHTA and CDR2 is FQGNSA. Here the CDR3 DNA reads TGTGCCAGCAGCCATACGGACATGCCCCACAGTGGGCAGTTCTTC. Its translation is CASSHTDMPHSGQFF. Drawing the rest from reference TRBV7-2 and TRBJ2-1, the complete variable domain is GAGVSQSPSNKVTEKGKDVELRCDPISGHTALYWYRQSLGQGLEFLIYFQGNSAPDKSGLPSDRFSAERTGGSVSTLTIQRTQQEDSAVYLCASSHTDMPHSGQFFGPGTRLTVL.

There are a few counts of this clonotype. The chain employs TRBV25-1 and TRBJ1-1; 10 positions agree with TRBD1. There are 19 residues in the CDR3. Germline V gene sequence: CDR1 MGHDK, CDR2 SYGVNS. V trimming: 3 bases; J trimming: 3 bases; junction bases outside the gene matches: 16. The CDR3 protein is CASSDRGDRGPPNYTEAFF. The CDR3 bases are TGTGCCAGCAGTGATAGGGGGGACAGGGGTCCGCCTAATTACACTGAAGCTTTCTTT.

The chain has TRBV5-1 and TRBJ1-1, with D possibly TRBD1 on 5 matching bases. The CDR3 spans 15 residues. The V gene lost 4 bases and the J gene lost 0 bases, with 13 bases spanning the gap. The V gene's germline CDR1 is SGHRS and CDR2 YFSETQ. The CDR3 here is CASSGSVGLNTEAFF. CDR3 nucleotide sequence: TGCGCCAGCAGCGGCTCGGTGGGACTGAACACTGAAGCTTTCTTT. Full variable domain (remainder filled in from reference TRBV5-1 and TRBJ1-1): KAGVTQTPRYLIKTRGQQVTLSCSPISGHRSVSWYQQTPGQGLQFLFEYFSETQRNKGNFPGRFSGRQFSNSRSEMNVSTLELGDSALYLCASSGSVGLNTEAFFGQGTRLTVV.

The chain joins TRBV7-3 to TRBJ2-3; D is perhaps TRBD1 or TRBD2 (6 bases each). Germline CDR1 and CDR2: SGHTA and FQGTGA. The V end was cut by 1 base, the J end by 3 bases, with 14 bases between. This CDR3 is built from 16 residues. Here the CDR3 DNA reads TGTGCCAGCAGCTTAAACGGGGGCGAGTCGACAGATACGCAGTATTTT. Protein sequence: CASSLNGGESTDTQYF.

This rearrangement joins TRBV6-5 to TRBJ2-1, with 8 bases fitting TRBD2. CDR1 and CDR2 from the germline V gene are MNHEY and SVGAGI. The CDR3 has 15 residues. Losses at the gene ends were 4 bases for V and 4 bases for J; bases not matched to a gene: 6. The CDR3 here is CASSSPGLGYNEQFF. In nucleotides, the CDR3 is TGTGCCAGCAGTTCCCCGGGACTAGGGTACAATGAGCAGTTCTTC.

The rearrangement joins TRBV7-9 to TRBJ2-3; D might be TRBD2 (5 bases). The germline V and J ends were trimmed by 3 bases and 2 bases, with 12 bases remaining between them. Looked up from germline, CDR1 is SEHNR and CDR2 is FQNEAQ (reference sequence). This CDR3 has 15 amino acids. The chain's CDR3 is CASSLSQRNTDTQYF. The CDR3 region has the DNA TGTGCCAGCAGCTTGTCCCAGCGGAACACAGATACGCAGTATTTT.

This chain uses TRBV5-6 with TRBJ2-1; D remains unclear. CDR1 is SGHDT and CDR2 is YYEEEE in the germline V gene. The CDR3 has 14 amino acids. V was trimmed by 1 base and J by 10 bases, leaving 15 bases between them. The CDR3 DNA sequence: TGTGCCAGCAGCTTGCTTCTGCGATCGGAAGAGCAGTTCTTC. Amino acid sequence: CASSLLLRSEEQFF.

This CDR3 reads CASSLAGKNTEAFF. In DNA, the CDR3 is TGTGCCAGCAGTTTAGCCGGGAAGAACACTGAAGCTTTCTTT. This sequence joins TRBV12-3 or TRBV12-4 and TRBJ1-1; D unclear. V lost 0 bases to trimming and J lost 1 base, with 6 bases between them. The CDR3 consists of 14 residues.